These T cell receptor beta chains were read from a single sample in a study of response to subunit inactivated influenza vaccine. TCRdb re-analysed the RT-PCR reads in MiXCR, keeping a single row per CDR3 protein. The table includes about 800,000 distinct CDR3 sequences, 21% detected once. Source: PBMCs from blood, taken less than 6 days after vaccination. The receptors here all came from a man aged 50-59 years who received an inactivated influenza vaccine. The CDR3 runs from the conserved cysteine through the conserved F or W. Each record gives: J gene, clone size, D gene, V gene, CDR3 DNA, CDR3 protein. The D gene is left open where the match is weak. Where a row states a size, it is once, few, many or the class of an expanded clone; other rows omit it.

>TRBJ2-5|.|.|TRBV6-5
TGTGCCAGCAGTTTGACAGGTCTGAGGAGGACCCAGTACTTC
CASSLTGLRRTQYF
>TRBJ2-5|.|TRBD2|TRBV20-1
TGCAGTGCTAGCCCCCAGACTAGCGGGGGGACCCAGTACTTC
CSASPQTSGGTQYF
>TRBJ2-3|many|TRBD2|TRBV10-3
TGTGCCATCAGTGAGTCCGGCGGGGGGGCAGATACGCAGTATTTT
CAISESGGGADTQYF
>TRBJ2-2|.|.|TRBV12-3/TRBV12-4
TGTGCCAGCAGTTTACGAGGGGGGAGGAACACCGGGGAGCTGTTTTTT
CASSLRGGRNTGELFF
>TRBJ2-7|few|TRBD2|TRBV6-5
TGTGCCAGCAGTTACTTGCTTAGCGGGAGGGCGTTTATGGACGAGCAGTACTTC
CASSYLLSGRAFMDEQYF
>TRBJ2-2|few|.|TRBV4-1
TGCGCCAGCAGCCCACAGGAAGCGAACACCGGGGAGCTGTTTTTT
CASSPQEANTGELFF
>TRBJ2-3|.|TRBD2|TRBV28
TGTGCCAGCAGTCCTTACGGGAGGGGCTCTAGCACAGATACGCAGTATTTT
CASSPYGRGSSTDTQYF
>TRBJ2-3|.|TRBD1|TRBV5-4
TGTGCCAGCAGCATTGCGACAGGGGGCGGGACAGATACGCAGTATTTT
CASSIATGGGTDTQYF
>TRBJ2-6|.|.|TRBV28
TGTGCCAGCTTTGAGGGAATCTCTGGGGCCAACGTCCTGACTTTC
CASFEGISGANVLTF
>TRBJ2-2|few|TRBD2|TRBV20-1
TGCAGTGCTAGAGATTTTCTTAGCTGGGGGGGCACCGGGGAGCTGTTTTTT
CSARDFLSWGGTGELFF
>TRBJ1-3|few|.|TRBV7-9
TGTGCCAGCAGCACAGACTCCTTCGCGGGAAACACCATATATTTT
CASSTDSFAGNTIYF
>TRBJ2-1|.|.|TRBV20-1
TGCAGTGCTAGCCCCGGGGCAGGGGACAATGAGCAGTTCTTC
CSASPGAGDNEQFF
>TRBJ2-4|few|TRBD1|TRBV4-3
TGCGCCAGCAGCCAAGATTATCTCCGGACAGGGAATCGTGGCAAAAACATTCAGTACTTC
CASSQDYLRTGNRGKNIQYF
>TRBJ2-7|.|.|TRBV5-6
TGTGCCAGCAGCCCCCCAAACAGAAACACCTACGAGCAGTACTTC
CASSPPNRNTYEQYF
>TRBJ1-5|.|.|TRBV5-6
TGTGCCAGCAGCTTGTCCACGGCGATAAGGCAGCCCCAGCATTTT
CASSLSTAIRQPQHF
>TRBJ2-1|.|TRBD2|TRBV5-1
TGCGCCAGCAGACTGACTAGCGAGTTTGAGCAGTTCTTC
CASRLTSEFEQFF
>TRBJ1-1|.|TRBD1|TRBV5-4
TGTGCCAGCAGCTTTCGGGACAGGAGAATAAACACTGAAGCTTTCTTT
CASSFRDRRINTEAFF
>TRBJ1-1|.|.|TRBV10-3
TGTGCCATCAGCCAGTCCTTGACACCCCTGGGGGAAGCTTTCTTT
CAISQSLTPLGEAFF
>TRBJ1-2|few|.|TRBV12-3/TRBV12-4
TGTGCCAGCACCGGGACGGTGAGGGATGGCTACACCTTC
CASTGTVRDGYTF
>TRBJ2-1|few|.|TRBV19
TGTGCCAGTAGTATCTTCTGGGGGAGTGCGTCCTACAATGAGCAGTTCTTC
CASSIFWGSASYNEQFF
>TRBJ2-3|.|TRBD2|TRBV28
TGTGCCAGCAGTGGGGGGGTGGTTGGCACAGATACGCAGTATTTT
CASSGGVVGTDTQYF
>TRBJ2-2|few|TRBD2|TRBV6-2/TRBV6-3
TGTGCCAGCCGGGGGGGACAGAACACCGGGGAGCTGTTTTTT
CASRGGQNTGELFF
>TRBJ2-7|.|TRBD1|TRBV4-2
TGTGCCAGCAGCCAAGATTTACAGGGGGCCTACGAGCAGTACTTC
CASSQDLQGAYEQYF
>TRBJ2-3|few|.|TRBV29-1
TGCAGCGTTGAAGTGGGGTTCGCGGCGGGCACAGATACGCAGTATTTT
CSVEVGFAAGTDTQYF
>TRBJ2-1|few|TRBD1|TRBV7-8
TGTGCCAGCAGCGGACCGGGACAGACATTAGACAATGAGCAGTTCTTC
CASSGPGQTLDNEQFF
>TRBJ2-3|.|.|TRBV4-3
TGCGCCAGCAGCCAACTGACCCACCTGACTAGAGTAAAAGAAGATACGCAGTATTTT
CASSQLTHLTRVKEDTQYF
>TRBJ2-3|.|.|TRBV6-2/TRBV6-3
TGTGCCAGCAGTCCCCGGGGCGGGGTGCTAACAGATACGCAGTATTTT
CASSPRGGVLTDTQYF
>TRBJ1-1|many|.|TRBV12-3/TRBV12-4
TGTGCCAGCAGTTCCTTCGGGGGCCCGAACACTGAAGCTTTCTTT
CASSSFGGPNTEAFF
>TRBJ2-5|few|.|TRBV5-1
TGCGCCAGTCGGACAGACCAAGAGACCCAGTACTTC
CASRTDQETQYF
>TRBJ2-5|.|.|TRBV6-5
TGTGCCAGCAGTCACTCACATTCCGGGAAGGAAGAGACCCAGTACTTC
CASSHSHSGKEETQYF
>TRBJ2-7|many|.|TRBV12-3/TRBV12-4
TGTGCCAGCAGCACCTCCGGGGGAAGCTCCTACGAGCAGTACTTC
CASSTSGGSSYEQYF
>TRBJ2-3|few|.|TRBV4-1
TGCGCCAGCAGCCAGGTTCAGGATACGCAGTATTTT
CASSQVQDTQYF
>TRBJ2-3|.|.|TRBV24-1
TGTGCCACCAGTGATGTTGGGGGGACCGACCTAGTTGATACGCAGTATTTT
CATSDVGGTDLVDTQYF
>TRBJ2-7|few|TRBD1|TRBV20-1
TGCAGTGCTAGCGCTGGGACAGGGGACTACGAGCAGTACTTC
CSASAGTGDYEQYF
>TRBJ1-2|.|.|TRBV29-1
TGCAGCGTCGAAATTATGGGGGGCTATGGCTACACCTTC
CSVEIMGGYGYTF
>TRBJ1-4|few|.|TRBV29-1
TGCAGCGTTCCCGGGGGCGGCAGCGAAAAACTGTTTTTT
CSVPGGGSEKLFF
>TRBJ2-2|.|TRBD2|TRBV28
TGTGCCAGCAGTTTTCCCGACGGACTAGCAGCGAACACCGGGGAGCTGTTTTTT
CASSFPDGLAANTGELFF
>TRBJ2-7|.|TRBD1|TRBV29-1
TGCAGCGCAATACAGGGGCCCTACGAGCAGTACTTC
CSAIQGPYEQYF
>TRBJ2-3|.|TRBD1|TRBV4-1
TGCGCCAGCAGCCAAGGGACAGGGCCAACAGATACGCAGTATTTT
CASSQGTGPTDTQYF
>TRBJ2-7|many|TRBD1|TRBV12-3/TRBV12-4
TGTGCCAGCAGTTTCAGGACAGGGGACTACGAGCAGTACTTC
CASSFRTGDYEQYF
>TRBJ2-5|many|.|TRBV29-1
TGCAGCGTTGGGGGGCGGGTGTTCCAAGAGACCCAGTACTTC
CSVGGRVFQETQYF
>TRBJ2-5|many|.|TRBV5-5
TGTGCCAGCAGCTACCTGACTAACCAAGAGACCCAGTACTTC
CASSYLTNQETQYF
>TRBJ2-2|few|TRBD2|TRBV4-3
TGCGCCAGCAGCCAACAGGGACTAGCGGGGGTTGGAAACACCGGGGAGCTGTTTTTT
CASSQQGLAGVGNTGELFF
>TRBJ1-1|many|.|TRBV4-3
TGCGCCAGCAGCCAGGCATACAGGAACACTGAAGCTTTCTTT
CASSQAYRNTEAFF
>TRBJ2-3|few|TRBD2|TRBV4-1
TGCGCCAGCAGCCAAGATAAGAGCGGGGGAGGAGATACGCAGTATTTT
CASSQDKSGGGDTQYF
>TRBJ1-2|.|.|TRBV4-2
TGTGCCAGCAGCCAAGACGTTAGGCAGACCTATGGCTACACCTTC
CASSQDVRQTYGYTF
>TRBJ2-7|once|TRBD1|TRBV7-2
TGTGCCAGCAGCTTAGCGACAGGGGTTAGGGAGCAGTACTTC
CASSLATGVREQYF
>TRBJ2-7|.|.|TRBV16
TGTGCCAGCAGCCAATCGGGGACACCGGGGAACTTC
CASSQSGTPGNF
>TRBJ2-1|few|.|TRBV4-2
TGTGCCAGCAGCCAAGGTCAGGCAAGGGAGCAGTTCTTC
CASSQGQAREQFF
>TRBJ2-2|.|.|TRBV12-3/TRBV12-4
TGTGCCAGCAGTTTCCGTGAACTGTTTTTT
CASSFRELFF
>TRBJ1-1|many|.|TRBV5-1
TGCGCCAGCACCCCGACACCGATGAACACTGAAGCTTTCTTT
CASTPTPMNTEAFF
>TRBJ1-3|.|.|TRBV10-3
TGTGCCATCAGTGAAGCGGGGACTGGAAACACCATATATTTT
CAISEAGTGNTIYF
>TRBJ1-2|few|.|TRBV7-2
TGTGCCAGCAGCTTCACAGTTAACTATGGCTACACCTTC
CASSFTVNYGYTF
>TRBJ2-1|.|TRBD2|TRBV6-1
TGTGCCAGCAGCCCGACTAGCGGGTATTACAATGAGCAGTTCTTC
CASSPTSGYYNEQFF
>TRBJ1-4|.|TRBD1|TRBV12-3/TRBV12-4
TGTGCCAGCAGCCAGGGGGAAGTGGATGAAAAACTGTTTTTT
CASSQGEVDEKLFF